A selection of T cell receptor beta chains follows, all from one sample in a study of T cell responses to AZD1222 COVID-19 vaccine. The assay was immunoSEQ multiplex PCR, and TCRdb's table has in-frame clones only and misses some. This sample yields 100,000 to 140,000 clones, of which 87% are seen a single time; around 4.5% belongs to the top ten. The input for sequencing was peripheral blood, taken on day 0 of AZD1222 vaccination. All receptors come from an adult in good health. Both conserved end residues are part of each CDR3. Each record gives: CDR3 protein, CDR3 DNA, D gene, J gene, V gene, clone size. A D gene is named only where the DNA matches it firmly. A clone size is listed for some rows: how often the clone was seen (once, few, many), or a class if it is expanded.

CDR3aa: CASSLGRKTALFSNQPQHF
CDR3nt: TGTGCCAGCAGCTTAGGAAGGAAAACAGCTCTATTTAGCAATCAGCCCCAGCATTTT
d_gene: .
j_gene: TRBJ1-5
v_gene: TRBV7-2
abundance: .

CDR3aa: CASTPNGGDTQYF
CDR3nt: TGTGCCAGCACTCCCAACGGGGGGGATACGCAGTATTTT
d_gene: TRBD2
j_gene: TRBJ2-3
v_gene: TRBV27
abundance: once

CDR3aa: CATSRGIGRLDQPQHF
CDR3nt: TGTGCCACCAGCAGAGGGATCGGACGCCTAGATCAGCCCCAGCATTTT
d_gene: .
j_gene: TRBJ1-5
v_gene: TRBV15
abundance: .

CDR3aa: CASSAGTSGSNEQFF
CDR3nt: TGTGCCAGCAGCGCCGGGACTAGCGGGAGCAATGAGCAGTTCTTC
d_gene: TRBD2
j_gene: TRBJ2-1
v_gene: TRBV9
abundance: .

CDR3aa: CASSKVGGPYEQYF
CDR3nt: TGTGCCAGCAGCAAGGTCGGGGGGCCCTACGAGCAGTACTTC
d_gene: .
j_gene: TRBJ2-7
v_gene: TRBV28
abundance: .

CDR3aa: CASSKDGHTGELFF
CDR3nt: TGTGCCAGCAGCAAAGACGGGCACACCGGGGAGCTGTTTTTT
d_gene: .
j_gene: TRBJ2-2
v_gene: TRBV9
abundance: .

CDR3aa: CASRPTGEGGEQYF
CDR3nt: TGTGCCAGCAGACCTACAGGGGAAGGGGGCGAGCAGTACTTC
d_gene: TRBD1
j_gene: TRBJ2-7
v_gene: TRBV6-5
abundance: few

CDR3aa: CASSLGGGNQPQHF
CDR3nt: TGTGCCAGCAGCTTAGGGGGCGGCAATCAGCCCCAGCATTTT
d_gene: .
j_gene: TRBJ1-5
v_gene: TRBV7-2
abundance: .

CDR3aa: CSVGRLAGDYEQYF
CDR3nt: TGCAGCGTGGGCCGACTAGCGGGAGACTACGAGCAGTACTTC
d_gene: TRBD2
j_gene: TRBJ2-7
v_gene: TRBV29-1
abundance: .

CDR3aa: CASVQRNYGYTF
CDR3nt: TGTGCCAGCGTACAGCGGAACTATGGCTACACCTTC
d_gene: .
j_gene: TRBJ1-2
v_gene: TRBV7-2
abundance: .

CDR3aa: CASSSGQGFGEAFF
CDR3nt: TGTGCCAGCAGTTCGGGACAGGGGTTTGGTGAAGCTTTCTTT
d_gene: TRBD1
j_gene: TRBJ1-1
v_gene: TRBV7-3
abundance: .

CDR3aa: CASSERADRGLYEQYF
CDR3nt: TGTGCCAGCAGCGAGCGGGCGGACAGGGGGCTTTACGAGCAGTACTTC
d_gene: TRBD1
j_gene: TRBJ2-7
v_gene: TRBV7-8
abundance: .

CDR3aa: CASSTALDSRNYEQYF
CDR3nt: TGTGCCAGCAGCACTGCTCTCGACAGCAGGAACTACGAGCAGTACTTC
d_gene: .
j_gene: TRBJ2-7
v_gene: TRBV13
abundance: .

CDR3aa: CASSYSFINYGYTF
CDR3nt: TGTGCCAGCAGTTACTCGTTCATCAACTATGGCTACACCTTC
d_gene: .
j_gene: TRBJ1-2
v_gene: TRBV6-2/TRBV6-3
abundance: .

CDR3aa: CASSRREGALTGTEAFF
CDR3nt: TGTGCCAGCAGTCGTCGTGAGGGGGCCTTAACGGGCACTGAAGCTTTCTTT
d_gene: TRBD1
j_gene: TRBJ1-1
v_gene: TRBV6-2/TRBV6-3
abundance: .

CDR3aa: CASSLVGGRGNQPQHF
CDR3nt: TGTGCCAGCAGCTTAGTCGGGGGCAGGGGCAATCAGCCCCAGCATTTT
d_gene: .
j_gene: TRBJ1-5
v_gene: TRBV7-2
abundance: .

CDR3aa: CASSGTGVQQYF
CDR3nt: TGTGCCAGCAGTGGGACAGGGGTACAGCAGTACTTC
d_gene: TRBD1
j_gene: TRBJ2-7
v_gene: TRBV27
abundance: .

CDR3aa: CASTSLGQGNGYTF
CDR3nt: TGTGCCAGTACCTCTTTAGGACAGGGGAATGGCTACACCTTC
d_gene: TRBD1
j_gene: TRBJ1-2
v_gene: TRBV19
abundance: once

CDR3aa: CASSRGPQETQYF
CDR3nt: TGTGCCAGCAGCCGCGGCCCGCAAGAGACCCAGTACTTC
d_gene: .
j_gene: TRBJ2-5
v_gene: TRBV7-3
abundance: .

CDR3aa: CAPYVTGAEYGYTF
CDR3nt: TGTGCCCCCTACGTAACAGGGGCTGAGTATGGCTACACCTTC
d_gene: TRBD1
j_gene: TRBJ1-2
v_gene: TRBV24-1
abundance: .

CDR3aa: CASSPPGARTNYGYTF
CDR3nt: TGTGCCAGCAGTCCCCCGGGAGCGCGGACTAACTATGGCTACACCTTC
d_gene: .
j_gene: TRBJ1-2
v_gene: TRBV28
abundance: once

CDR3aa: CAWSVGRTNYGYTF
CDR3nt: TGTGCCTGGAGTGTAGGCAGAACTAACTATGGCTACACCTTC
d_gene: .
j_gene: TRBJ1-2
v_gene: TRBV30
abundance: .

CDR3aa: CASRATGGGQPQHF
CDR3nt: TGTGCCAGTAGAGCGACAGGGGGGGGTCAGCCCCAGCATTTT
d_gene: TRBD1
j_gene: TRBJ1-5
v_gene: TRBV19
abundance: .

CDR3aa: CASRESLLGGQNYSNQPQHF
CDR3nt: TGTGCCAGCAGGGAATCCCTTTTGGGGGGTCAGAATTATAGCAATCAGCCCCAGCATTTT
d_gene: .
j_gene: TRBJ1-5
v_gene: TRBV6-1
abundance: once

CDR3aa: CASSLLRREKYIWEQYF
CDR3nt: TGTGCCAGCAGTTTGTTGAGGCGGGAGAAGTACATTTGGGAGCAGTACTTC
d_gene: TRBD2
j_gene: TRBJ2-7
v_gene: TRBV28
abundance: .

CDR3aa: CASSLRLAGEGTDTQYF
CDR3nt: TGTGCCAGCAGCTTAAGACTAGCGGGGGAGGGTACAGATACGCAGTATTTT
d_gene: TRBD2
j_gene: TRBJ2-3
v_gene: TRBV11-2
abundance: .

CDR3aa: CASSFQKVGAVYNSPLHF
CDR3nt: TGTGCCAGCAGTTTCCAGAAAGTGGGGGCGGTCTATAATTCACCCCTCCACTTT
d_gene: .
j_gene: TRBJ1-6
v_gene: TRBV28
abundance: .

CDR3aa: CASSPGLAGSTDTQYF
CDR3nt: TGTGCCAGCAGCCCCGGACTAGCGGGAAGCACAGATACGCAGTATTTT
d_gene: TRBD2
j_gene: TRBJ2-3
v_gene: TRBV7-9
abundance: .

CDR3aa: CAISAGTETQYF
CDR3nt: TGTGCCATCAGTGCGGGGACGGAGACCCAGTACTTC
d_gene: .
j_gene: TRBJ2-5
v_gene: TRBV10-3
abundance: .

CDR3aa: CASSVANTGELFF
CDR3nt: TGCGCCAGCAGTGTGGCGAACACCGGGGAGCTGTTTTTT
d_gene: .
j_gene: TRBJ2-2
v_gene: TRBV5-1
abundance: .

CDR3aa: CASEGTHYEQYF
CDR3nt: TGTGCCTCGGAGGGGACTCACTACGAGCAGTACTTC
d_gene: .
j_gene: TRBJ2-7
v_gene: TRBV10-3
abundance: .

CDR3aa: CASSRPPIVGNTIYF
CDR3nt: TGTGCCAGCTCCCGACCCCCTATAGTTGGAAACACCATATATTTT
d_gene: .
j_gene: TRBJ1-3
v_gene: TRBV18
abundance: .

CDR3aa: CASSLALPVTTIYF
CDR3nt: TGTGCCAGCAGCTTAGCGCTGCCGGTCACCACCATATATTTT
d_gene: .
j_gene: TRBJ1-3
v_gene: TRBV7-2
abundance: .

CDR3aa: CASSVPQETQYF
CDR3nt: TGCGCCAGCAGCGTCCCCCAAGAGACCCAGTACTTC
d_gene: .
j_gene: TRBJ2-5
v_gene: TRBV5-1
abundance: .

CDR3aa: CASSLGSYNEQFF
CDR3nt: TGTGCCAGCAGCTTGGGGTCCTACAATGAGCAGTTCTTC
d_gene: .
j_gene: TRBJ2-1
v_gene: TRBV7-3
abundance: .

CDR3aa: CALGGYEQYF
CDR3nt: TGTGCCCTGGGAGGATACGAGCAGTACTTC
d_gene: .
j_gene: TRBJ2-7
v_gene: TRBV6-5
abundance: .

CDR3aa: CASSIGGQGRQPQHF
CDR3nt: TGTGCCAGTAGTATAGGCGGACAGGGGCGACAGCCCCAGCATTTT
d_gene: TRBD1
j_gene: TRBJ1-5
v_gene: TRBV19
abundance: .

CDR3aa: CASSLMTSGSRPYF
CDR3nt: TGTGCCAGCAGTCTAATGACTAGCGGGAGCCGCCCGTACTTC
d_gene: TRBD2
j_gene: TRBJ2-7
v_gene: TRBV2
abundance: .

CDR3aa: CASSSRESHEQYF
CDR3nt: TGTGCCAGCAGCTCCAGGGAATCCCACGAGCAGTACTTC
d_gene: .
j_gene: TRBJ2-7
v_gene: TRBV6-2/TRBV6-3
abundance: medium-sized

CDR3aa: CASSSGAHTEAFF
CDR3nt: TGCGCCAGCAGCTCCGGGGCCCACACTGAAGCTTTCTTT
d_gene: .
j_gene: TRBJ1-1
v_gene: TRBV5-1
abundance: .

CDR3aa: CASSPGVGNEETQYF
CDR3nt: TGTGCCAGCAGCCCCGGGGTTGGGAACGAAGAGACCCAGTACTTC
d_gene: .
j_gene: TRBJ2-5
v_gene: TRBV4-2
abundance: .

CDR3aa: CASSSSTGAGNEQFF
CDR3nt: TGTGCCAGCAGCTCGTCGACAGGGGCTGGGAATGAGCAGTTCTTC
d_gene: TRBD1
j_gene: TRBJ2-1
v_gene: TRBV5-4
abundance: .

CDR3aa: CAISDTGAGFYGYTF
CDR3nt: TGTGCCATCAGCGATACAGGGGCGGGATTTTATGGCTACACCTTC
d_gene: TRBD1
j_gene: TRBJ1-2
v_gene: TRBV10-3
abundance: .

CDR3aa: CATSRVQGLAEAFF
CDR3nt: TGTGCCACCAGCAGAGTACAGGGCCTCGCTGAAGCTTTCTTT
d_gene: .
j_gene: TRBJ1-1
v_gene: TRBV15
abundance: .

CDR3aa: CASSQEGLAGGWVGDTDTQYF
CDR3nt: TGCGCCAGCAGCCAAGAGGGGTTAGCGGGAGGATGGGTCGGGGACACAGATACGCAGTATTTT
d_gene: TRBD2
j_gene: TRBJ2-3
v_gene: TRBV4-3
abundance: .

CDR3aa: CASSLKGTTNEKLFF
CDR3nt: TGCGCCAGCAGCTTAAAGGGGACAACTAATGAAAAACTGTTTTTT
d_gene: .
j_gene: TRBJ1-4
v_gene: TRBV5-1
abundance: .

CDR3aa: CASSQDLVRRETQYF
CDR3nt: TGTGCCAGCAGCCAAGATCTTGTCAGGCGGGAGACCCAGTACTTC
d_gene: .
j_gene: TRBJ2-5
v_gene: TRBV4-2
abundance: .

CDR3aa: CASSYFPQGLDQPQHF
CDR3nt: TGTGCCAGCAGTTACTTCCCCCAGGGACTGGATCAGCCCCAGCATTTT
d_gene: .
j_gene: TRBJ1-5
v_gene: TRBV6-5
abundance: .

CDR3aa: CASSTRGLNTEAFF
CDR3nt: TGTGCCAGTAGTACCAGGGGGCTTAACACTGAAGCTTTCTTT
d_gene: TRBD1
j_gene: TRBJ1-1
v_gene: TRBV19
abundance: .

CDR3aa: CASSQVRTGRTEAFF
CDR3nt: TGTGCCAGCAGCCAAGTCAGGACAGGGAGGACTGAAGCTTTCTTT
d_gene: TRBD1
j_gene: TRBJ1-1
v_gene: TRBV3-1/TRBV3-2
abundance: .